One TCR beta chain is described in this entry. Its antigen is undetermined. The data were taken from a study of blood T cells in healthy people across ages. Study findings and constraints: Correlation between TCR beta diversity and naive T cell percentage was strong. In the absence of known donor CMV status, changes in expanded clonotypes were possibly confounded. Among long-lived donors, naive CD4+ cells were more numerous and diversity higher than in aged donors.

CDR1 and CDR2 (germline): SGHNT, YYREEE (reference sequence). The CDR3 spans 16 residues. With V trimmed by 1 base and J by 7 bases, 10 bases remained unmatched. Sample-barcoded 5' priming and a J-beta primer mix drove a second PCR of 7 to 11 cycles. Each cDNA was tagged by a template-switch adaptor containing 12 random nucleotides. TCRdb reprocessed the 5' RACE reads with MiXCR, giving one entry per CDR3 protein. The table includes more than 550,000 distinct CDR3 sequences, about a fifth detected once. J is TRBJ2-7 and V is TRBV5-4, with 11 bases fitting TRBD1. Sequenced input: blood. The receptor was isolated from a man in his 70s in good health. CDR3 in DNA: TGTGCCAGCAGCTTGCAGATGGGACAGGGGGTAGGGGAGCAGTACTTC. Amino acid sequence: CASSLQMGQGVGEQYF. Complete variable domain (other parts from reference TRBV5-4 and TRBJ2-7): ETGVTQSPTHLIKTRGQQVTLRCSSQSGHNTVSWYQQALGQGPQFIFQYYREEENGRGNFPPRFSGLQFPNYSSELNVNALELDDSALYLCASSLQMGQGVGEQYFGPGTRLTVT.